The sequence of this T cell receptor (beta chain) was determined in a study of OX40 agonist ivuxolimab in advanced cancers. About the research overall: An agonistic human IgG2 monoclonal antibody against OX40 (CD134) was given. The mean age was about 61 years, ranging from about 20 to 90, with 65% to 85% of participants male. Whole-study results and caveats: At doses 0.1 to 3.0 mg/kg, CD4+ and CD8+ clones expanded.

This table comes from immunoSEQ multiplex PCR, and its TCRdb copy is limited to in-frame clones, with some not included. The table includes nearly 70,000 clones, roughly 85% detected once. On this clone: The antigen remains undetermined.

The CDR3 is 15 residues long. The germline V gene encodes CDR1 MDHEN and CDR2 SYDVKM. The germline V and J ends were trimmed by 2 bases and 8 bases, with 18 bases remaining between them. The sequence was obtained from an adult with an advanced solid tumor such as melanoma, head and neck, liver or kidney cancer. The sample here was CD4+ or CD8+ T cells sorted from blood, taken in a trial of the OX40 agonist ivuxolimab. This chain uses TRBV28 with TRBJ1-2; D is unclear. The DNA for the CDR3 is TGTGCCAGCAGTTTAGAGGCGCCGGGGTCTGGCGGCTACACCTTC. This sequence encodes CASSLEAPGSGGYTF.